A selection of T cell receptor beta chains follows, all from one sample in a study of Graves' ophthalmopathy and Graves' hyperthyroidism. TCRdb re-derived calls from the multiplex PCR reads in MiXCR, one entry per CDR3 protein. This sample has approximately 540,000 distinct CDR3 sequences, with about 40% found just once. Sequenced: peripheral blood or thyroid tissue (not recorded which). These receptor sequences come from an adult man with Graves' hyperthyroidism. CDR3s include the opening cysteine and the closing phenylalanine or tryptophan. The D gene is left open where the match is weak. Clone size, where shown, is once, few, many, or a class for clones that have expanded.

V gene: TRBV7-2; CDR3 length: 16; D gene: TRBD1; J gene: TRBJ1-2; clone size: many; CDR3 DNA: TGTGCCAGCAGCTTAGCCGGACAGGGGGCGGTTTATGGCTACACCTTC; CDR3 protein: CASSLAGQGAVYGYTF
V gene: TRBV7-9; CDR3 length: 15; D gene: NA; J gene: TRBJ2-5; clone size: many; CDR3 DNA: TGTGCCAGCAGCTTAGGGACCGCGGGTATAGAGACCCAGTACTTC; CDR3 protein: CASSLGTAGIETQYF
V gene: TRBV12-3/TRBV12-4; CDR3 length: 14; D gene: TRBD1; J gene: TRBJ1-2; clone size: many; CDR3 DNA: TGTGCCAGCAGACAGGGGCACCGAACCCGTGGCTACACCTTC; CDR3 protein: CASRQGHRTRGYTF
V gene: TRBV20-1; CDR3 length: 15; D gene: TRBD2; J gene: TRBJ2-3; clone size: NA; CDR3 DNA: TGCAGTGCTAGCGGGAGGGCCGGGGCACAAGGTACGCAGTATTTT; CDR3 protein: CSASGRAGAQGTQYF
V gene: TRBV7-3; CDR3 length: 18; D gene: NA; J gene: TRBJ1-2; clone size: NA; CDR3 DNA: TGTGCCAGCAGCTTACATCACAACCGGGAGGGGGAAAAGTATGGCTACACCTTC; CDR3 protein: CASSLHHNREGEKYGYTF
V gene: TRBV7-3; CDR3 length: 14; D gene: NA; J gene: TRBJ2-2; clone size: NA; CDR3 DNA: TGTGCCAGCAGCGAAGGGGATCGGGGTGGGGAGCTGTTTTTT; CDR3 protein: CASSEGDRGGELFF
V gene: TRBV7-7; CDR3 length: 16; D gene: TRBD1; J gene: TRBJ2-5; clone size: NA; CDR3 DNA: TGTGCTAGCAGCTTACGGGACAGGGGGCCCACGGAGACCCAGTACTTC; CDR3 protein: CASSLRDRGPTETQYF
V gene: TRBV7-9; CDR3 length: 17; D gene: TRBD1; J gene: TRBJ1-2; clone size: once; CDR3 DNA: TGTGCCAGCAGCTTCCTTACGACAGGGAGGTGGTGGTTTGGCTACACCTTC; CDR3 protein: CASSFLTTGRWWFGYTF
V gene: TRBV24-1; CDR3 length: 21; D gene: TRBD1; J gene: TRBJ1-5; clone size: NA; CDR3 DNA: TGTGCCACCAGTGATCCAGGACCGGGACAGGGGTACCAAGCCAACCAAGAGACCCAGCATTTT; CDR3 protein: CATSDPGPGQGYQANQETQHF
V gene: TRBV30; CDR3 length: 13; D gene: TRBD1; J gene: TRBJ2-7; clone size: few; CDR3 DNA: TGTGCCTGGGACAGGGTTAAAGGCTACGAGCAGTACTTC; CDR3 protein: CAWDRVKGYEQYF
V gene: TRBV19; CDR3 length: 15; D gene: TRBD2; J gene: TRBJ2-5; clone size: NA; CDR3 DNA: TGTGCCAGTAGTATAGGACTAGCGGGAAAAGAGACCCAGTACTTC; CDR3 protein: CASSIGLAGKETQYF
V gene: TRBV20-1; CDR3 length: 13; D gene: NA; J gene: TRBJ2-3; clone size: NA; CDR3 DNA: TGCAGTGCTAGCGAACCGAGCACAGATACGCAGTATTTT; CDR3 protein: CSASEPSTDTQYF
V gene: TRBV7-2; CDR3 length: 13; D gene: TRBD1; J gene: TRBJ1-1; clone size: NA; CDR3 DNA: TGTGCCTGGAGACCCGACAGGGACACTGAAGCTTTCTTT; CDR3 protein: CAWRPDRDTEAFF
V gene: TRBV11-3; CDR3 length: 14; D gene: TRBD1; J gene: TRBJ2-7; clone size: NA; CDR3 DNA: TGTGCCAGCAGCGCCCGGACAGGGAGACACGAGCAGTACTTC; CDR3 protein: CASSARTGRHEQYF
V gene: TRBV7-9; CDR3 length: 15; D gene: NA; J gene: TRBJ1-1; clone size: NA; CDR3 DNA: TGTGCCAGCAGCACCCGACTGACACTGAACACTGAAGCTTTCTTT; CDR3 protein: CASSTRLTLNTEAFF
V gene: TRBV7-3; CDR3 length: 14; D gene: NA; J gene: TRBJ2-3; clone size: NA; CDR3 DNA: TGTGCCAGCAGCTCTGGGGGAGGCACAGATACGCAGTATTTT; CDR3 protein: CASSSGGGTDTQYF
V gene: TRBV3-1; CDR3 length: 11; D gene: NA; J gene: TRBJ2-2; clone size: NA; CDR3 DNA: TGTGCCAGCCTCAAGGCCGGGGAGCTGTTTTTT; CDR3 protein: CASLKAGELFF
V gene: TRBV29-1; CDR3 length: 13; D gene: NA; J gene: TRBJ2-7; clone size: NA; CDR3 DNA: TGCAGCGTCCAGACAGGCGGTAATTACGAGCAGTACTTC; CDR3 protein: CSVQTGGNYEQYF
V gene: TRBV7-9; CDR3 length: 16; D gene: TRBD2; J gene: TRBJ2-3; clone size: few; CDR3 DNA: TGTGCCAGCAGCCCACCTACCGCGGGGGGCCCAGATACGCAGTATTTT; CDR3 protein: CASSPPTAGGPDTQYF
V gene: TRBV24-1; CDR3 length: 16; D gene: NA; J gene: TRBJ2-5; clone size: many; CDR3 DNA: TGTGCCACCAGTGATTTGAGGGGGGGGGAGCAAGAGACCCAGTACTTC; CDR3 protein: CATSDLRGGEQETQYF
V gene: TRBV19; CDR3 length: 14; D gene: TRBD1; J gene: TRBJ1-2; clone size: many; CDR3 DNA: TGTGCCAGTAGTGAGACAGGGTCCAACTATGGCTACACCTTC; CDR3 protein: CASSETGSNYGYTF
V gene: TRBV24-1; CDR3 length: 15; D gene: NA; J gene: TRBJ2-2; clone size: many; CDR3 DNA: TGTGCCACCAGTGATTTATTCACTAACACCGGGGAGCTGTTTTTT; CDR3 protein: CATSDLFTNTGELFF
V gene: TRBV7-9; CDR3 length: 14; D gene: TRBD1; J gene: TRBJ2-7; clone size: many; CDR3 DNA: TGTGCCAGCAGCCGAGGACAGGGGCCCTACGAGCAGTACTTC; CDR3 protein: CASSRGQGPYEQYF
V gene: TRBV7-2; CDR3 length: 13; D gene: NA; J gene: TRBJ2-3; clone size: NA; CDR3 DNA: TGTGCCAGCAGCTCGCCGGGCACAGATACGCAGTATTTT; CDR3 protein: CASSSPGTDTQYF
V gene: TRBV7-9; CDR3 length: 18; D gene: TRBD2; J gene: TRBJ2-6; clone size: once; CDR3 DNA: TGTGCCAGCAGCGCAGCACTAGCGGGGGGCTCTGGGGCCAACGTCCTGACTTTC; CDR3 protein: CASSAALAGGSGANVLTF
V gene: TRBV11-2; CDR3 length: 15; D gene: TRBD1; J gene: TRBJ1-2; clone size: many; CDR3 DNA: TGTGCCAGCAGCCGGGACAGGGGGCAAGACTATGGCTACACCTTC; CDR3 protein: CASSRDRGQDYGYTF
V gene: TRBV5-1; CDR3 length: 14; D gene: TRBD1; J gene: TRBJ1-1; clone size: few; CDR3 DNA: TGCGCCAGCAGCTTGAAGGGGGCGAACACTGAAGCTTTCTTT; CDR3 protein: CASSLKGANTEAFF
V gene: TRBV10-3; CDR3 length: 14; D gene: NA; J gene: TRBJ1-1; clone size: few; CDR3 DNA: TGTGCCAGCAGGGTAGACAGGAGTGGGACTGAAGCTTTCTTT; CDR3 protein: CASRVDRSGTEAFF
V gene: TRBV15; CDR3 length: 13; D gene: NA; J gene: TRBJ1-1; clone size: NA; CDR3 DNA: TGTGCCACCAGCAGCTTAGACCCGGTTGAAGCTTTCTTT; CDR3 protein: CATSSLDPVEAFF
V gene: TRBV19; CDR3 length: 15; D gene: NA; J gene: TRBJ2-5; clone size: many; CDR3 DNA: TGTGCCAGTAGTAGTCACCAACGGAATCAAGAGACCCAGTACTTC; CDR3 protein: CASSSHQRNQETQYF
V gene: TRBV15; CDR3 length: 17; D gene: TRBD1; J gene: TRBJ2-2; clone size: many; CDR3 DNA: TGTGCCACCAGCAGACGCCCGACAGGGGTCGCATCTGGGGAGCTGTTTTTT; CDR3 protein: CATSRRPTGVASGELFF
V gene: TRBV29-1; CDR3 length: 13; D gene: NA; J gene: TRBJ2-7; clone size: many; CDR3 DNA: TGCAGCGTTGATTTGGGGTTTACCTACGAGCAGTACTTC; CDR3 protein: CSVDLGFTYEQYF
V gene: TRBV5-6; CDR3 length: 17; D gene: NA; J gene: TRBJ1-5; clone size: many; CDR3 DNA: TGTGCCAGCAGCTTGCGACGTGAGGGGGGGCCATATCAGCCCCAGCATTTT; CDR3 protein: CASSLRREGGPYQPQHF
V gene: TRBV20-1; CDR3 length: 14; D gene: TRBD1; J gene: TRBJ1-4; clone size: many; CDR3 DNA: TGCAGTGCTAGCCCGGGACAGATTAATGAAAAACTGTTTTTT; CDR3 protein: CSASPGQINEKLFF
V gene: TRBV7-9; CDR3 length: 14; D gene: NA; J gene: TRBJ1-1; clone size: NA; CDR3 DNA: TGTGCCAGCAGCTACGACGTCGGGGGCACTGAAGCTTTCTTT; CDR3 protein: CASSYDVGGTEAFF
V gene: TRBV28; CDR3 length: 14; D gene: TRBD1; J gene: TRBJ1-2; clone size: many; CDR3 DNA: TGTGCCAGCAGCATGTCGGACAGGGACTATGGCTACACCTTC; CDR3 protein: CASSMSDRDYGYTF
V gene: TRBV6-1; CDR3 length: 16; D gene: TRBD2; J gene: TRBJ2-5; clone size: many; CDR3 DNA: TGTGCCAGCAGTGGACCGGAACTAGCGGGAGACGAGACCCAGTACTTC; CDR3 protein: CASSGPELAGDETQYF
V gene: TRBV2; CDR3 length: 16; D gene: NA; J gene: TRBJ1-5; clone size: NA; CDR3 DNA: TGTGCCAGCAGTGAAAGGTACAGGGAAATGGGTCAGCCCCAGCATTTT; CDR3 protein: CASSERYREMGQPQHF
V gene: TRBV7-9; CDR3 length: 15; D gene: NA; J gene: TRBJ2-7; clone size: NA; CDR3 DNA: TGTGCCAGCAGCTCCGCCTCCGGACAGCGCAATGAGCAGTACTTC; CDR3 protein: CASSSASGQRNEQYF
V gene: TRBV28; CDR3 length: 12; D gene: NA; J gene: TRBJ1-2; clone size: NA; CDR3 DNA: TGTGCCAGCAGCCCCGAGAACTATGGCTACACCTTC; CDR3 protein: CASSPENYGYTF
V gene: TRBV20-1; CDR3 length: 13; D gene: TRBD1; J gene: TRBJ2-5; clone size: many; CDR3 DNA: TGCAGTGCTAGCGGGACAGCCCAAGAGACCCAGTACTTC; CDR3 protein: CSASGTAQETQYF
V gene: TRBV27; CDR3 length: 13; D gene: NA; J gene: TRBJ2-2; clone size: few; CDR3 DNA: TGTGCCAGCAGTCCCCGAACGGGCGGGGAGCTGTTTTTT; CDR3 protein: CASSPRTGGELFF
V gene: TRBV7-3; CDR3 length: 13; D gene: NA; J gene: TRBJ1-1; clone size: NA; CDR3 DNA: TGTGCCAGCAGCGGGAAAAACAGGGCTGAAGCTTTCTTT; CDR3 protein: CASSGKNRAEAFF
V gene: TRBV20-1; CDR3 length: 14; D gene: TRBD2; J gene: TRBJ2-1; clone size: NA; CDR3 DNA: TGCAGTGCTAGAGGACTAGCGGGATTCAATGAGCAGTTCTTC; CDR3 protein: CSARGLAGFNEQFF
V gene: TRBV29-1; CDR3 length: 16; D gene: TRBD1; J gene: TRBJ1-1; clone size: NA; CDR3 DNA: TGCGGCGTGATACCGGGACAGGGGTTTTTAGACACTGAAGCTTTCTTT; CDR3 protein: CGVIPGQGFLDTEAFF
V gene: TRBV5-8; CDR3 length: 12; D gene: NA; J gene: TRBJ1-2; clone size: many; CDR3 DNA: TGTGCCAGCAGCTCCAACTCCGATGGCTACACCTTC; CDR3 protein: CASSSNSDGYTF
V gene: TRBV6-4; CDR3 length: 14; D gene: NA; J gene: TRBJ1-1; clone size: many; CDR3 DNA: TGTGCCAGCAGTAAACAGGCGGATAACACTGAAGCTTTCTTT; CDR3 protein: CASSKQADNTEAFF
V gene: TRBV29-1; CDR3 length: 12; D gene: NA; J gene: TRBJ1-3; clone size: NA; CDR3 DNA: TGCAGCGTTGCATCAGGTCCGAACACCATATATTTT; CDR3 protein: CSVASGPNTIYF